The T cell receptor (beta chain) under discussion was sequenced for a study of T cell responses to AZD1222 COVID-19 vaccine. Some clones are missing from TCRdb's copy, which holds only in-frame ones; the method was immunoSEQ multiplex PCR. This table has some 60,000 clones, roughly 89% appearing once. V was clipped by 7 bases and J by 4 bases; unmatched bases: 8. The CDR3 length is 14 residues. Looked up from germline, CDR1 is SQVTM and CDR2 is ANQGSEA. The source of this sequence is an adult who received the AZD1222 COVID-19 vaccine. The V and J genes are TRBV29-1 and TRBJ2-2; 8 nucleotides line up with TRBD2. Specimen: peripheral blood, collected 28 days after the second AZD1222 dose. The CDR3 protein is CSAPGGARTGELFF. As DNA, the CDR3 is TGCAGCGCCCCCGGGGGGGCGCGCACCGGGGAGCTGTTTTTT.